This T cell receptor beta chain was recovered during a study of T cell responses to AZD1222 COVID-19 vaccine. TCRdb's table, derived via immunoSEQ multiplex PCR, lists solely in-frame clones and lacks some. Of 250,000 to 300,000 clones listed, around 93% are singletons. Note on this clone: Antigen unknown.

Germline V lookup: CDR1 SGHRS, CDR2 YFSETQ. Trimming took 5 bases from V and 1 from J, leaving 10 bases between them. The CDR3 consists of 13 residues. Study findings and constraints: Increases in Spike-specific TCR breadth and depth were seen after two AZD1222 doses. Vaccine-associated CD4 TCRs spanned spike, dominant at 160-218 and 743-854. Clonal diversity was possibly underestimated, and the donors were mostly white British, with more females.

The rearrangement links TRBV5-1 to TRBJ2-7, with D tentatively TRBD1 (6 bases). The source of this sequence is an adult who received the AZD1222 COVID-19 vaccine. The sequences come from peripheral blood, collected 28 days after the second AZD1222 dose. CDR3 protein: CASSQGQSYEQYF. The DNA of the CDR3 is TGCGCCAGCAGTCAAGGACAGTCCTACGAGCAGTACTTC.